This T cell receptor (beta chain) was sequenced in a study of T-cell reconstitution after alpha-beta-depleted transplantation in children. CDR3 length: 12 amino acids. Germline V gene sequence: CDR1 ENHRY, CDR2 SYGVKD. Between the trimmed V and J ends, which lost 4 bases and 5 bases, there was a span of 7 bases. The authors prepared the TCRbeta library with unique molecular identifiers. TCRdb re-analysed the PCR reads in MiXCR, keeping a single row per CDR3 protein. The table shows some 220,000 distinct CDR3 sequences, with approximately 10% occurring only once. The sequenced sample was PBMCs from the stem cell graft donor, obtained from the stem cell graft. This rearrangement joins TRBV10-3 to TRBJ2-3; no clear D gene. The sequence was obtained from a human donor who donated a stem cell graft to a child with acute lymphoblastic leukemia. As DNA, the CDR3 is TGTGCCATCAGTGGCCCCGGAGATACGCAGTATTTT. This translates into CAISGPGDTQYF.